Each of the 25 T cell receptor beta chains below was sequenced from the same sample in a study of shared clonotypes between healthy human individuals. Clones were read by immunoSEQ multiplex PCR, and TCRdb kept only the in-frame ones, dropping some. The sample contains roughly 2,300,000 clones, around 90% of which appear only once. Sequenced sample: naive CD4+ T cells from PBMCs. Stated subset: CD45RA+ positively selected. These receptors were collected from a man aged 18 to 30 in good health. Some clones in this sample may be carry-over from other donors' samples.

This chain links TRBV27 with TRBJ2-3; 7 nucleotides align to TRBD2. Germline CDR1 and CDR2: MNHEY and SMNVEV (reference sequence). Trimming removed 7 bases from V and 0 bases from J; junction bases left unmatched: 10. This CDR3 has 16 amino acids. For the CDR3, the DNA is TGTGCCAGCATGCGGCTAGCGGTCTCTAGCACAGATACGCAGTATTTT. Translation gives CASMRLAVSSTDTQYF.

As regards this clone: Other DNA sequences within the sample encode an identical CDR3. The chain recombines TRBV5-1 with TRBJ2-3, with a possible D match to TRBD1 (5 bases). Per germline, CDR1 SGHRS and CDR2 YFSETQ. The CDR3 is 15 amino acids. Trimming shortened V by 0 bases and J by 0 bases, and 8 bases separated the two germline ends. CDR3 nucleotides: TGCGCCAGCAGCTTGGACAGGCCTAGCACAGATACGCAGTATTTT. It specifies CASSLDRPSTDTQYF.

The chain joins TRBV6-5 to TRBJ2-1; maybe TRBD2 (6 bases). The germline V and J ends were trimmed by 10 bases and 7 bases, with 20 bases remaining between them. Germline CDR1 MNHEY, CDR2 SVGAGI. The CDR3 is made up of 14 amino acids. CDR3 sequence reads: CATQLAGTSNEQFF. The CDR3, as DNA: TGTGCCACCCAATTAGCCGGGACTTCGAATGAGCAGTTCTTC.

With respect to this clone: The junction differs from germline at one of its ends, possibly a read error. The chain recombines TRBV6-1 with TRBJ2-2; D perhaps matches TRBD1 (5 bases). The germline V gene has CDR1 MNHNS and CDR2 SASEGT. CDR3 length: 14 residues. The CDR3: CARSVQGYSGELFF. The DNA for the CDR3 is TGTGCCCGCAGTGTTCAGGGATACTCCGGGGAGCTGTTTTTT.

Note on this clone: Within the sample, other DNA sequences also encode this same CDR3. V gene TRBV9 combines with J gene TRBJ2-1; 7 nucleotides line up with TRBD2. The V segment lost 0 bases and the J segment 2 bases; nucleotides outside the gene matches: 2. In germline, CDR1 is SGDLS, CDR2 YYNGEE. The CDR3 totals 15 residues. For the CDR3, the DNA is TGTGCCAGCAGCGTAGGGGGAGGGGCCTACAATGAGCAGTTCTTC. Residues: CASSVGGGAYNEQFF. The full variable domain, in which reference TRBV9 and TRBJ2-1 provide the parts outside the CDR3, is DSGVTQTPKHLITATGQRVTLRCSPRSGDLSVYWYQQSLDQGLQFLIQYYNGEERAKGNILERFSAQQFPDLHSELNLSSLELGDSALYFCASSVGGGAYNEQFFGPGTRLTVL.

The rearrangement links TRBV5-1 to TRBJ1-4, with 8 bases matching TRBD1. With V trimmed by 4 bases and J by 4 bases, 3 bases remained unmatched. Looked up from germline, CDR1 is SGHRS and CDR2 is YFSETQ. The CDR3 sequence is 14 residues long. The DNA of the CDR3 is TGCGCCAGCAGCGTACAGGGGGTTAATGAAAAACTGTTTTTT. Its translation is CASSVQGVNEKLFF.

V is TRBV28 and J is TRBJ2-7, with D tentatively TRBD2 (6 bases). The CDR3 runs to 11 residues. V was clipped by 3 bases and J by 10 bases, with 10 bases between them. Germline lookup yields CDR1 MDHEN and CDR2 SYDVKM. CDR3 region: CASSFWGVQYF. CDR3 sequence (DNA): TGTGCCAGCAGTTTTTGGGGGGTTCAGTACTTC. Together with reference TRBV28 and TRBJ2-7, the CDR3 gives the full variable domain: DVKVTQSSRYLVKRTGEKVFLECVQDMDHENMFWYRQDPGLGLRLIYFSYDVKMKEKGDIPEGYSVSREKKERFSLILESASTNQTSMYLCASSFWGVQYFGPGTRLTVT.

On this clone itself: The same CDR3 can be traced to other DNA sequences in this sample. The V call is TRBV18, the J call TRBJ1-1; 7 nucleotides agree with TRBD1. The germline V gene encodes CDR1 KGHSH and CDR2 LQKENI. Losses at the gene ends were 6 bases for V and 2 bases for J; bases not matched to a gene: 3. The CDR3 spans 13 residues. This chain's CDR3 is CASSGDRNTEAFF. CDR3 bases: TGTGCCAGCTCCGGGGACAGAAACACTGAAGCTTTCTTT. The entire variable domain, with the rest obtained from reference TRBV18 and TRBJ1-1, is as follows: NAGVMQNPRHLVRRRGQEARLRCSPMKGHSHVYWYRQLPEEGLKFMVYLQKENIIDESGMPKERFSAEFPKEGPSILRIQQVVRGDSAAYFCASSGDRNTEAFFGQGTRLTVV.

The V and J genes are TRBV27 and TRBJ2-7; 7 bases line up with TRBD1. J was trimmed by 0 bases and V by 6 bases; bases with no gene match: 5. CDR1 and CDR2 from the germline V gene are MNHEY and SMNVEV (reference sequence). CDR3 length: 14 amino acids. The CDR3 loop reads CASRRDSLSYEQYF. The CDR3 nucleotides are TGTGCCAGCAGAAGGGACAGCCTCTCCTACGAGCAGTACTTC.

In regard to this clone: This sample includes further DNA sequences coding for the same CDR3. V usage is TRBV5-1 and J usage is TRBJ1-4, with 8 bases fitting TRBD1. V shed 3 bases, J shed 6 bases, and the junction held 4 bases outside the gene matches. Per the germline V gene, CDR1 is SGHRS and CDR2 is YFSETQ. The CDR3 covers 14 residues. The CDR3 loop is CASSSGQGDEKLFF. The CDR3 DNA reads TGCGCCAGCAGCTCCGGACAGGGCGATGAAAAACTGTTTTTT.

The V call is TRBV18, the J call TRBJ2-7, with 10 bases lining up with TRBD2. V lost 2 bases and J lost 4; bases outside the gene matches: 2. The CDR3 is made up of 14 amino acids. CDR1 and CDR2 (germline): KGHSH, LQKENI. The CDR3 reads CASSPSGREYEQYF. The CDR3 bases are TGTGCCAGCTCACCAAGCGGGAGGGAGTACGAGCAGTACTTC.

As DNA, the CDR3 is TGTGCCAGCAGTTTTCCCGGACTAGGCTCCTACAATGAGCAGTTCTTC. Translation: CASSFPGLGSYNEQFF. The rearrangement uses TRBV27 and TRBJ2-1, with TRBD2 identical over 7 bases. With V trimmed by 3 bases and J by 0 bases, 5 bases remained unmatched. Germline CDR1 and CDR2: MNHEY and SMNVEV (reference sequence). The CDR3 sequence is 16 residues long.

Note on this clone: The sample has other DNA sequences that encode this CDR3 too. J is TRBJ1-2 and V is TRBV5-1; D is ambiguous. There are 14 residues in the CDR3. The germline V gene has CDR1 SGHRS and CDR2 YFSETQ. The ends were cut back, 4 bases at V and 3 bases at J, with 13 bases in the middle. The CDR3 sequence: CASSLGSGDYGYTF. In nucleotides, the CDR3 is TGCGCCAGCAGCCTTGGTAGCGGGGACTATGGCTACACCTTC.

The chain has TRBV2 and TRBJ1-5, with D uncertain. V was shortened by 2 bases and J by 5 bases, with 10 bases between the two germline ends. Germline V gene sequence: CDR1 SNHLY, CDR2 FYNNEI. The CDR3 runs 14 residues. Here the CDR3 DNA reads TGTGCCAGCAGTGAAAATATGGGGTATCAGCCCCAGCATTTT. This sequence encodes CASSENMGYQPQHF.

This sequence joins TRBV7-9 and TRBJ1-3; D is uncertain. CDR3 length: 11 amino acids. Germline CDR1 reads SEHNR; CDR2 reads FQNEAQ (reference sequence). The V end was cut by 5 bases, the J end by 8 bases, with 7 bases between. The CDR3 nucleotides read TGTGCCAGCAGCCCTACGGACACCATATATTTT. Translating it yields CASSPTDTIYF.

The CDR3 coding sequence is TGCAGCGCCGCCCCCGGCCTGAATCAGCCCCAGCATTTT. It is translated as CSAAPGLNQPQHF. The V call is TRBV29-1, the J call TRBJ1-5; D ambiguous. The germline gives CDR1 SQVTM, CDR2 ANQGSEA. V was pared by 7 bases and J by 4 bases, with 14 bases between. This CDR3 has 13 amino acids.

The chain carries TRBV7-6 and TRBJ2-4; D is possibly TRBD2 (5 bases). Trimming shortened V by 4 bases and J by 5 bases, and 21 bases separated the two germline ends. Germline V gives CDR1 SGHVS, CDR2 FNYEAQ. This CDR3 has 17 residues. This CDR3 reads CASSSYRGQSGQNIQYF. The DNA of the CDR3 is TGTGCCAGCAGCTCCTACCGGGGTCAATCGGGCCAAAACATTCAGTACTTC.

The V call is TRBV5-8, the J call TRBJ1-1; D remains unclear. Trimming stripped 2 bases from V and 1 base from J, with 24 bases between. Germline CDR1 and CDR2: SGHTS and YDEGEE. The CDR3 consists of 19 residues. CDR3 in amino acids: CASSLIGFRVPIPNTEAFF. CDR3 in DNA: TGTGCCAGCAGCTTAATTGGTTTTCGAGTCCCGATCCCGAACACTGAAGCTTTCTTT.

V gene TRBV6-1 combines with J gene TRBJ1-2; weak D call: TRBD1 (6 bases). Germline V gene sequence: CDR1 MNHNS, CDR2 SASEGT. This CDR3 is built from 16 residues. Between the trimmed V and J ends, which lost 2 bases and 3 bases, there was a span of 16 bases. The CDR3 is CASSERGLKVYYGYTF. In nucleotides, the CDR3 is TGTGCCAGCAGTGAAAGGGGGTTGAAGGTTTACTATGGCTACACCTTC.

V and J are TRBV10-3 and TRBJ1-2, with 8 bases that match TRBD1. The CDR3 has 14 residues. Looked up from germline, CDR1 is ENHRY and CDR2 is SYGVKD. J lost 6 bases, V lost 10 bases, and 13 bases had no gene match. The CDR3 DNA sequence: TGTGCCACCTCGGTCCAGGGGGCCTTGGATGGCTACACCTTC. It codes for CATSVQGALDGYTF.

This clone was picked up a small number of times. V usage is TRBV30 and J usage is TRBJ1-1; tentatively, D is TRBD1 (5 bases). CDR1 is GTSNPN and CDR2 is SVGIG in the germline V gene (reference sequence). The V end was cut by 3 bases, the J end by 8 bases, with 13 bases between. The CDR3 runs 12 residues. CDR3 amino acids: CAWRTQGVEAFF. The CDR3 coding sequence is TGTGCCTGGAGGACCCAAGGGGTGGAAGCTTTCTTT.

The chain carries TRBV18 and TRBJ2-7; D is possibly TRBD1 (5 bases). The CDR3 runs 15 residues. The germline CDR1 and CDR2 sequences are KGHSH and LQKENI. Trimming shortened V by 1 base and J by 1 base, and 11 bases separated the two germline ends. The DNA of the CDR3 is TGTGCCAGCTCACCACGTGGGGCAACTTCCTACGAGCAGTACTTC. Its protein is CASSPRGATSYEQYF. Complete variable domain (other parts from reference TRBV18 and TRBJ2-7): NAGVMQNPRHLVRRRGQEARLRCSPMKGHSHVYWYRQLPEEGLKFMVYLQKENIIDESGMPKERFSAEFPKEGPSILRIQQVVRGDSAAYFCASSPRGATSYEQYFGPGTRLTVT.

The chain carries TRBV5-4 and TRBJ1-1; 7 bases line up with TRBD1. V lost 4 bases, J lost 0 bases, and 9 bases stayed unmatched. Germline CDR1 is SGHNT and CDR2 is YYREEE (reference sequence). The CDR3 spans 16 residues. Written as DNA, the CDR3 is TGTGCCAGCAGCCTACCCACAGGGGCCATGAACACTGAAGCTTTCTTT. It codes for CASSLPTGAMNTEAFF.

V and J are TRBV11-1 and TRBJ2-1; TRBD1 matches at 9 bases. CDR1 is SGHAT, CDR2 FQDESV, per germline (reference sequence). V dropped 7 bases and J dropped 7; count of bases not matched to a gene: 5. CDR3 length equals 13 residues. The CDR3 DNA is TGTGCCAGCAAAACAGGGGGCAGGAATGAGCAGTTCTTC. It translates to CASKTGGRNEQFF. The whole variable domain, remainder taken from reference TRBV11-1 and TRBJ2-1, is EAEVAQSPRYKITEKSQAVAFWCDPISGHATLYWYRQILGQGPELLVQFQDESVVDDSQLPKDRFSAERLKGVDSTLKIQPAELGDSAMYLCASKTGGRNEQFFGPGTRLTVL.

Notes on this clone: Because the CDR3 is missing its conserved closing phenylalanine or tryptophan, this is likely a read error. The limits of the CDR3 on the DNA are not certain, so only TCRdb's listed CDR3 is given. The V and J genes are TRBV23-1 and TRBJ2-7; TRBD1 was called by the table and not checked on the DNA. TRBV23-1 has ORF status, its function being uncertain. Both ends counted, the CDR3 spans 14 residues. The CDR3 protein is CASSQYPPQGKTSL.